This T cell receptor (beta chain) is drawn from a study of T cell repertoires in cytomegalovirus infection. Turning to the study itself: In the study, CMV epitopes included recently identified HLA-C-restricted and well-studied HLA-B-restricted ones. Public TCR beta signatures indicated both CMV infection and matching HLA type.

The sample holds a few counts of this clonotype. The antigen is not known. Findings and caveats of the study: What dominated the ex vivo response were HLA-C-restricted CMV-specific TCR beta clonotypes.

Germline V gene data show CDR1 as SGHDN and CDR2 as FVKESK. The CDR3 sequence is 17 residues long. Trimming removed 3 bases at V and 9 bases at J, with 21 bases between. Each CDR3 protein gets one entry after TCRdb re-called the reads with MiXCR. The table lists about 830,000 distinct CDR3 sequences, over 25% of them singletons. Sample: cultured CD8+ T cells from PBMCs, taken from culture after CMV antigen stimulation. This sequence originates from a human donor in good health (CMV status not recorded). Some clones in this sample may be carry-over from other donors' samples. V gene TRBV14 combines with J gene TRBJ1-6; D perhaps matches TRBD1 (6 bases). The CDR3 DNA sequence: TGTGCCAGCAGCCACTCCGGGGGCGCGTTGTTCCCTTCACCCCTCCACTTT. Protein sequence: CASSHSGGALFPSPLHF.